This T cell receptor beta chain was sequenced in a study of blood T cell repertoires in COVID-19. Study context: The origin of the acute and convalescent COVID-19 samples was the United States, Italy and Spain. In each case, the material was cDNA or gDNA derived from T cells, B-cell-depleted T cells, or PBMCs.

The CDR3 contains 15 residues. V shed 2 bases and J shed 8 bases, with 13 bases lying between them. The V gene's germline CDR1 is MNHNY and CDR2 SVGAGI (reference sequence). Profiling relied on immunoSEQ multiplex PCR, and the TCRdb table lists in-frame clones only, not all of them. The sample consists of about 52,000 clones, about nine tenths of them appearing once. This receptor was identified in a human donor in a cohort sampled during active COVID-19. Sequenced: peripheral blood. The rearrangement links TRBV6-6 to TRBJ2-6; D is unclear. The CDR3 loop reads CASSYHSGDPNVLTF. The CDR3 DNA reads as TGTGCCAGCAGTTACCACTCTGGAGACCCCAACGTCCTGACTTTC.